What follows are 9 T cell receptor beta chains derived from one specimen sequenced in a study of blood T cell repertoires in COVID-19. Only in-frame clones appear in the TCRdb table, and some are missing; sequencing was by immunoSEQ multiplex PCR. The sample lists about 400,000 clones; around 84% were seen once. Material for sequencing was peripheral blood. Receptors were obtained from a human donor in a cohort sampled during active COVID-19.

This chain uses TRBV4-1 with TRBJ2-6; a weak D match, TRBD2 (5 bases). The germline gives CDR1 MGHRA, CDR2 YSYEKL. V was shortened by 6 bases and J by 0 bases, with 12 bases between the two germline ends. The CDR3 totals 16 residues. CDR3 sequence (DNA): TGCGCCAGCAGGGACTCCAGGTTCTCTGGGGCCAACGTCCTGACTTTC. The encoded protein is CASRDSRFSGANVLTF.

This chain uses TRBV28 with TRBJ1-5, with a possible D match to TRBD1 (5 bases). Germline CDR1 reads MDHEN; CDR2 reads SYDVKM. This CDR3 spans 14 amino acids. The V gene lost 7 bases and the J gene lost 3 bases, with 13 bases spanning the gap. This chain's CDR3 is CASTNGGVNQPQHF. CDR3 DNA: TGTGCCAGCACTAACGGAGGGGTCAATCAGCCCCAGCATTTT. Looking up the rest from reference TRBV28 and TRBJ1-5 gives the full variable domain: DVKVTQSSRYLVKRTGEKVFLECVQDMDHENMFWYRQDPGLGLRLIYFSYDVKMKEKGDIPEGYSVSREKKERFSLILESASTNQTSMYLCASTNGGVNQPQHFGDGTRLSIL.

The genes are TRBV28 and TRBJ1-2; 11 bases agree with TRBD1. CDR1 is MDHEN, CDR2 SYDVKM, per germline. The CDR3 sequence is 15 residues long. V dropped 3 bases and J dropped 8; count of bases not matched to a gene: 8. Here the CDR3 DNA reads TGTGCCAGCAGTTTGTCCGGGACAGGGGGGGGAGGCTACACCTTC. It translates to CASSLSGTGGGGYTF.

The genes are TRBV28 and TRBJ1-5; no firm D call. Germline V gives CDR1 MDHEN, CDR2 SYDVKM. Trimming removed 5 bases at V and 7 bases at J, with 9 bases between. The CDR3 is 12 residues long. Here the CDR3 reads CASSPLRQPQHF. CDR3 bases: TGTGCCAGCAGTCCCCTCAGACAGCCCCAGCATTTT.

The chain combines TRBV15 with TRBJ2-2; 9 bases fit TRBD1. V lost 5 bases to trimming and J lost 0 bases; unmatched junction nucleotides: 4. CDR1 and CDR2 from the germline V gene are LNHNV and YYDKDF (reference sequence). This CDR3 is built from 16 residues. As DNA, the CDR3 is TGTGCCACCAGCGCCCACAGGGGGCCGAACACCGGGGAGCTGTTTTTT. This sequence encodes CATSAHRGPNTGELFF.

This clone was counted once. This sequence joins TRBV9 and TRBJ1-4; D might be TRBD1 (5 bases). With 4 bases removed from V and 5 bases from J, the gap between germline ends came to 15 bases. This CDR3 has 15 amino acids. Germline loops: CDR1 SGDLS, CDR2 YYNGEE. The CDR3: CASSPIEGLNEKLFF. The CDR3 coding sequence is TGTGCCAGCAGCCCCATTGAGGGACTCAATGAAAAACTGTTTTTT.

The rearrangement joins TRBV15 to TRBJ2-7, with unresolved D. Trimming took 1 base from V and 5 from J, leaving 9 bases between them. CDR1 is LNHNV and CDR2 is YYDKDF in the germline V gene (reference sequence). The CDR3 totals 13 residues. CDR3 DNA sequence: TGTGCCACCAGCAGAGTACCGCGCAACGAGCAGTACTTC. Its translation: CATSRVPRNEQYF. The full variable domain, its missing parts supplied by reference TRBV15 and TRBJ2-7, is DAMVIQNPRYQVTQFGKPVTLSCSQTLNHNVMYWYQQKSSQAPKLLFHYYDKDFNNEADTPDNFQSRRPNTSFCFLDIRSPGLGDTAMYLCATSRVPRNEQYFGPGTRLTVT.

This chain uses TRBV7-7 with TRBJ2-3, with 14 positions matching TRBD2. The CDR3 is made up of 17 amino acids. The ends lost 4 bases at V and 1 base at J; junction bases unmatched: 4. Germline values: CDR1 SSHAT, CDR2 FNYEAQ (reference sequence). CDR3 sequence: CASSYPGLAGGTDTQYF. The DNA for the CDR3 is TGTGCCAGCAGCTACCCGGGACTAGCGGGAGGCACAGATACGCAGTATTTT.

The chain uses TRBV2 and TRBJ2-5, with D maybe TRBD1 (5 bases). Germline CDR1 SNHLY, CDR2 FYNNEI. CDR3 length: 13 amino acids. V was pared by 6 bases and J by 2 bases, with 10 bases between. The CDR3 reads CASRIDSQETQYF. The CDR3 DNA reads as TGTGCCAGCAGAATCGACAGTCAAGAGACCCAGTACTTC. Based on the CDR3 plus reference TRBV2 and TRBJ2-5, the full variable domain is EPEVTQTPSHQVTQMGQEVILRCVPISNHLYFYWYRQILGQKVEFLVSFYNNEISEKSEIFDDQFSVERPDGSNFTLKIRSTKLEDSAMYFCASRIDSQETQYFGPGTRLLVL.